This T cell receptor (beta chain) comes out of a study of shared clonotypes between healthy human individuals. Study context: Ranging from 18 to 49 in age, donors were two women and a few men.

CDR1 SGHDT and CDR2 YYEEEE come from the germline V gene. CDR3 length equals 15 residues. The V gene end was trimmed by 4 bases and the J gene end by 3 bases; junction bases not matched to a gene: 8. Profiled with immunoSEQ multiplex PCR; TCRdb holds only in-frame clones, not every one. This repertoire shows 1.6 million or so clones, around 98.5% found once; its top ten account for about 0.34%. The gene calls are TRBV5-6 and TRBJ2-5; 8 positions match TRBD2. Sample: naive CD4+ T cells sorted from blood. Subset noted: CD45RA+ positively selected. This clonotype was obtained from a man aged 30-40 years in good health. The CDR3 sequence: CASSPGTRAEETQYF. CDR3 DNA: TGTGCCAGCAGCCCCGGGACTAGAGCGGAAGAGACCCAGTACTTC.